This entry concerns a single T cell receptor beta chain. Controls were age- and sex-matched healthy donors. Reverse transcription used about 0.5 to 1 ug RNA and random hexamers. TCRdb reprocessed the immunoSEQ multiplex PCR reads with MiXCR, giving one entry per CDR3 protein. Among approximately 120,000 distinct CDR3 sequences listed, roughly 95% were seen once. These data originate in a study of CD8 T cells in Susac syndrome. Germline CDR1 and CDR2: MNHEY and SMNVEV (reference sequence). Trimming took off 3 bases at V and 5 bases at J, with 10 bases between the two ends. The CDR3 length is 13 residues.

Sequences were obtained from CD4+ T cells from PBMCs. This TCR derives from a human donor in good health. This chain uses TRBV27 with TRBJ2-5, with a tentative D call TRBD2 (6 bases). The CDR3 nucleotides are TGTGCCAGCAGTTTGAGGAGGGGTGAGACCCAGTACTTC. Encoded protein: CASSLRRGETQYF.